These 5 T cell receptor beta chains share one sample of origin, sequenced in a study of response to subunit inactivated influenza vaccine. One entry per CDR3 protein, called by TCRdb with MiXCR from the RT-PCR reads. Of 650,000 to 800,000 distinct CDR3 sequences listed, roughly 18% are singletons. The material sequenced was PBMCs from blood, taken 5 days after vaccination. These receptors all stem from a man between 45 and 60 years old who received an inactivated influenza vaccine.

This clonotype has a handful of counts. The chain links TRBV5-5 to TRBJ2-1; 13 nucleotides line up with TRBD2. CDR1 is SGHKS and CDR2 is YYEKEE in the germline V gene (reference sequence). The CDR3 runs 17 residues. After removal of 6 bases from V and 10 bases from J, the junction contained 16 bases not matched to a gene. The DNA of the CDR3 is TGTGCCAGCAAGCGTCACTCCGGGACTAGCGGGGTCTGGGAGCAGTTCTTC. As protein: CASKRHSGTSGVWEQFF.

The chain combines TRBV12-3 or TRBV12-4 with TRBJ2-7; D is ambiguous. The V end was cut by 1 base, the J end by 7 bases, with 14 bases between. The CDR3 is made up of 14 amino acids. This CDR3 reads CASSLVTPNKEQYF. In nucleotides, the CDR3 is TGTGCCAGCAGTTTAGTGACACCAAACAAGGAGCAGTACTTC.

This clonotype was detected only a few times. This chain's CDR3 is CASSEGVRPNQPQHF. CDR3 bases: TGTGCCAGCAGCGAAGGGGTTAGACCAAATCAGCCCCAGCATTTT. The chain uses TRBV7-2 and TRBJ1-5; D possibly corresponds to TRBD1 (5 bases). The germline V and J ends were trimmed by 5 bases and 4 bases, with 15 bases remaining between them. This CDR3 region has 15 residues. Germline CDR1 SGHTA, CDR2 FQGNSA.

This clonotype has a single count. A much larger clone differs by one base, so this may be a read error. The V gene is TRBV4-3, the J gene TRBJ1-1; a possible D gene is TRBD1 (6 bases). The CDR3 spans 15 residues. Germline CDR1 LGHNA, CDR2 YSLEER. V was trimmed by 3 bases and J by 1 base, leaving 12 bases between them. As DNA, the CDR3 is TGCGCCAGCAGCCAGGGGACACGGTCGAACACTGAAGCTTTCTTT. It yields the protein CASSQGTRSNTEAFF.

This clonotype was picked up many times. The chain carries TRBV11-2 and TRBJ2-1; the D gene is possibly TRBD2 (5 bases). Germline CDR1 SGHAT, CDR2 FQNNGV. The CDR3 extends over 15 amino acids. Between the trimmed V and J ends, which lost 8 bases and 3 bases, there was a span of 17 bases. CDR3 amino acids: CASSGSATFYNEQFF. For the CDR3, the DNA is TGTGCCAGCTCGGGGTCGGCTACCTTCTACAATGAGCAGTTCTTC. The entire variable domain, with the rest obtained from reference TRBV11-2 and TRBJ2-1, is as follows: EAGVAQSPRYKIIEKRQSVAFWCNPISGHATLYWYQQILGQGPKLLIQFQNNGVVDDSQLPKDRFSAERLKGVDSTLKIQPAKLEDSAVYLCASSGSATFYNEQFFGPGTRLTVL.